The source of this TCR beta chain is a study of cytomegalovirus exposure and HLA in healthy donors. Study information: A subsequent analysis stated that the approximately 110 validation repertoires were run on the same platform as the 650 to 850 first-cohort repertoires. Regarding the study as a whole: There were 150 to 200 TCR beta chains listed as cytomegalovirus-associated. Usually a TCR sequence was rare, but some public TCRs were found in many donors.

On this clone: Antigen specificity is unknown.

Unmatched junction bases numbered 4, after V lost 4 bases and J lost 1 base. Germline CDR1 SGHTA, CDR2 FQGNSA. This CDR3 is 15 amino acids long. Some clones are missing from TCRdb's copy, which holds only in-frame ones; the method was immunoSEQ multiplex PCR. The top ten hold over 1.5% of the sample, which has 60,000 to 70,000 clones, roughly 90% seen once. This receptor was taken from a woman aged 18-29 years in good health and CMV-seronegative. The specimen sequenced was PBMCs. The chain employs TRBV7-2 and TRBJ2-5, with 9 bases identical to TRBD2. In DNA form, the CDR3 reads TGTGCCAGCAGCTCGACTAGCGGACTCCAAGAGACCCAGTACTTC. Encoded protein: CASSSTSGLQETQYF.